This T cell receptor beta chain was documented in a study of blood T cell repertoires in COVID-19. Here immunoSEQ multiplex PCR was the method, and the copy in TCRdb shows in-frame clones only, minus some. The sample carries 80,000 to 95,000 clones, 65% to 80% recorded once. CDR1 and CDR2 (germline): SGHVS, FQNEAQ. Trimming pared 0 bases from V and 10 bases from J, leaving 19 bases between. The CDR3 has 16 residues. The receptor was isolated from a woman older than 75 with active or convalescent COVID-19. The specimen was peripheral blood. The V and J genes are TRBV7-8 and TRBJ2-1; a possible D gene is TRBD2 (5 bases). Here the CDR3 DNA reads TGTGCCAGCAGCTTAGCTAGCGTGCTGGGCGGCGTGGAGCAGTTCTTC. The encoded protein is CASSLASVLGGVEQFF. The full variable domain, completed using reference TRBV7-8 and TRBJ2-1, is GAGVSQSPRYKVAKRGQDVALRCDPISGHVSLFWYQQALGQGPEFLTYFQNEAQLDKSGLPSDRFFAERPEGSVSTLKIQRTQQEDSAVYLCASSLASVLGGVEQFFGPGTRLTVL.